This TCR beta chain was sequenced in a study of blood T cell repertoires in COVID-19. Across the study: Whether acute or convalescent, the COVID-19 samples came from the United States, Italy and Spain. Nucleic acid was either cDNA or gDNA, and it came from T cells, B-cell-depleted T cells, or PBMCs.

CDR3 length: 14 amino acids. V was shortened by 8 bases and J by 4 bases, with 15 bases between the two germline ends. Per the germline V gene, CDR1 is SNHLY and CDR2 is FYNNEI. TCRdb's copy holds only in-frame clones and misses some; the assay was immunoSEQ multiplex PCR. The sample includes 270,000 or so clones, roughly 85% of them seen just once. The sequence was collected from a woman aged 18-29 years with acute or convalescent COVID-19. Sequences were obtained from peripheral blood. This chain uses TRBV2 with TRBJ2-1, with a weak D call TRBD1 (6 bases). The CDR3 region has the DNA TGTGCCAGCGCGATTGGGGACACTTACAATGAGCAGTTCTTC. Its translation: CASAIGDTYNEQFF.